Sequencing of this T cell receptor (beta chain) was carried out in a study of CD8+ T cells in alopecia areata. Cell sorting on a FACSAria was used to separate CD4+ and CD8+ T cells from the PBMCs. The V end was cut by 2 bases, the J end by 4 bases, with 8 bases between. The CDR3 is made up of 13 amino acids. The germline CDR1 and CDR2 sequences are MNHEY and SVGAGI. Investigators isolated RNA and reverse transcribed it into cDNA to act as the sequencing template. TCRdb's table, derived via immunoSEQ multiplex PCR, lists solely in-frame clones and lacks some. Of under 250,000 clones in the sample, 45% to 70% were seen once.

The TCR originated in a human donor in good health. The rearrangement joins TRBV6-5 to TRBJ2-5; no reliable D call. Sequenced sample: CD8+ T cells sorted from blood. This chain's CDR3 is CASSYNLGETQYF. CDR3 in DNA: TGTGCCAGCAGTTACAATTTAGGAGAGACCCAGTACTTC.